The 30 T cell receptor beta chains presented below share a single source sample, sequenced in a study of molecular identifiers for immune sequencing clone quantification. TCRdb recomputed calls from the PCR reads with MiXCR, one row per CDR3 protein. In the table there are approximately 93,000 distinct CDR3 sequences, nearly 25% of which are singletons. The sample consisted of naive CD8+ T cells from blood, with Jurkat cell RNA spiked in. Documented subset: FACS-sorted CD8+CD4-CCR7+CD45RA+ naive T cells. The receptors originated from a human donor in good health. Some libraries in this study had Jurkat cell RNA spiked in.

A few counts support this clonotype. This chain links TRBV7-6 with TRBJ2-3, with 8 bases aligning to TRBD1. In germline, CDR1 is SGHVS, CDR2 FNYEAQ. After removal of 2 bases from V and 4 bases from J, the junction contained 2 bases not matched to a gene. The CDR3 sequence is 14 residues long. The CDR3, as DNA: TGTGCCAGCAGCTTACAGGGGGCCCCAGATACGCAGTATTTT. Translation gives CASSLQGAPDTQYF. Full variable domain (rest looked up from reference TRBV7-6 and TRBJ2-3): GAGVSQSPRYKVTKRGQDVALRCDPISGHVSLYWYRQALGQGPEFLTYFNYEAQQDKSGLPNDRFSAERPEGSISTLTIQRTEQRDSAMYRCASSLQGAPDTQYFGPGTRLTVL.

This clonotype came up many times. The chain carries TRBV11-2 and TRBJ2-5; D perhaps matches TRBD2 (5 bases). Per the germline V gene, CDR1 is SGHAT and CDR2 is FQNNGV. V lost 5 bases and J lost 3, with 10 bases in between. The CDR3 sequence is 13 residues long. CDR3 DNA sequence: TGTGCCAGCAGCCCAGCGGTTAAAGAGACCCAGTACTTC. Amino acids: CASSPAVKETQYF.

This clonotype was picked up a small number of times. The rearrangement joins TRBV5-5 to TRBJ2-5; D is possibly TRBD1 or TRBD2 (5 bases each). The V end was cut by 0 bases, the J end by 5 bases, with 11 bases between. This CDR3 is 14 amino acids long. The germline V gene has CDR1 SGHKS and CDR2 YYEKEE (reference sequence). The CDR3 region is CASSLEGPGETQYF. The CDR3 DNA follows: TGTGCCAGCAGCTTGGAGGGGCCGGGGGAGACCCAGTACTTC. The variable domain in full, with the rest retrieved from reference TRBV5-5 and TRBJ2-5, is DAGVTQSPTHLIKTRGQQVTLRCSPISGHKSVSWYQQVLGQGPQFIFQYYEKEERGRGNFPDRFSARQFPNYSSELNVNALLLGDSALYLCASSLEGPGETQYFGPGTRLLVL.

Of note for this clonotype: This may arise from a read error, as a much more abundant clone is one base away. CDR3 bases: TGTGCCAGCACGACAGCCGGGACAGGTGCCCATGGCTACACCTTC. It encodes CASTTAGTGAHGYTF. The chain uses TRBV12-3 or TRBV12-4 and TRBJ1-2; 8 nucleotides agree with TRBD1. This CDR3 region has 15 residues. V lost 7 bases to trimming and J lost 6 bases; unmatched junction nucleotides: 13.

This clonotype has ten or more counts. The V call is TRBV4-3, the J call TRBJ2-7; 9 bases fit TRBD2. The ends lost 0 bases at V and 4 bases at J; junction bases unmatched: 10. The CDR3 spans 17 residues. In germline, CDR1 is LGHNA, CDR2 YSLEER. The CDR3, as DNA: TGCGCCAGCAGCCAAGATATAGGCGGGACTAGCTGGTACGAGCAGTACTTC. Residues: CASSQDIGGTSWYEQYF.

V and J are TRBV27 and TRBJ2-7, with 14 bases lining up with TRBD2. The CDR3 loop spans 16 amino acids. Looked up from germline, CDR1 is MNHEY and CDR2 is SMNVEV (reference sequence). The V and J ends lost 4 bases and 2 bases, in that order; junction bases with no gene match: 4. This chain's CDR3 is CASSSTTSGGAYEQYF. The CDR3 nucleotides are TGTGCCAGCAGTTCGACGACTAGCGGGGGGGCCTACGAGCAGTACTTC.

This clonotype was observed many times. The chain carries TRBV10-3 and TRBJ1-5; D remains unclear. The CDR3 is 14 residues long. V lost 0 bases to trimming and J lost 1 base, with 4 bases between them. The germline V gene has CDR1 ENHRY and CDR2 SYGVKD. CDR3 sequence (DNA): TGTGCCATCAGTGAGTCAGTCAGCAATCAGCCCCAGCATTTT. This gives the protein CAISESVSNQPQHF.

This clonotype showed up many times. In DNA, the CDR3 is TGTGCCAGCAGCTTGGCACCCTACGAGCAGTACTTC. Translating it yields CASSLAPYEQYF. This chain joins TRBV7-9 and TRBJ2-7; D unclear. The germline gives CDR1 SEHNR, CDR2 FQNEAQ (reference sequence). V lost 3 bases to trimming and J lost 2 bases, with 5 bases between them. The CDR3 extends over 12 amino acids.

The chain is built from TRBV28 and TRBJ2-7; D may be TRBD2 (5 bases). Between the trimmed V and J ends, which lost 6 bases and 0 bases, there was a span of 15 bases. The CDR3 sequence is 15 residues long. Germline CDR1 and CDR2: MDHEN and SYDVKM. In DNA, the CDR3 is TGTGCCAGCAGCTCTCCTAATAGCGTCTCCTACGAGCAGTACTTC. Residues: CASSSPNSVSYEQYF. Full variable domain (rest looked up from reference TRBV28 and TRBJ2-7): DVKVTQSSRYLVKRTGEKVFLECVQDMDHENMFWYRQDPGLGLRLIYFSYDVKMKEKGDIPEGYSVSREKKERFSLILESASTNQTSMYLCASSSPNSVSYEQYFGPGTRLTVT.

This clonotype has only a few counts. The chain recombines TRBV5-6 with TRBJ2-7; D is uncertain. The CDR3 runs to 13 residues. Trimming took off 3 bases at V and 6 bases at J, with 13 bases between the two ends. Germline V CDR1 and CDR2: SGHDT, YYEEEE. The CDR3 is CASSSGITSEQYF. In DNA form, the CDR3 reads TGTGCCAGCAGCTCCGGTATTACAAGCGAGCAGTACTTC.

The J gene is TRBJ2-5, the V gene TRBV19; TRBD1 aligns across 7 bases. Trimming took 7 bases from V and 5 from J; bases not matched to a gene: 22. Germline CDR1 and CDR2: LNHDA and SQIVND (reference sequence). The CDR3 length is 18 residues. CDR3 DNA sequence: TGTGCCAGTATGCAATCAATCGGGACAGTTAGCTCCTTGGAGACCCAGTACTTC. Amino acids: CASMQSIGTVSSLETQYF. Based on the CDR3 plus reference TRBV19 and TRBJ2-5, the full variable domain is DGGITQSPKYLFRKEGQNVTLSCEQNLNHDAMYWYRQDPGQGLRLIYYSQIVNDFQKGDIAEGYSVSREKKESFPLTVTSAQKNPTAFYLCASMQSIGTVSSLETQYFGPGTRLLVL.

The rearrangement joins TRBV7-9 to TRBJ2-1; TRBD1 matches 9 bases. The germline V gene has CDR1 SEHNR and CDR2 FQNEAQ (reference sequence). This CDR3 is 17 amino acids long. The trim removed 5 bases at V and 1 base at J, leaving 9 bases unmatched. The CDR3 nucleotides are TGTGCCAGCAGCGCCCCGAACAGGGGGCCTTCCTACAATGAGCAGTTCTTC. Translated, it gives CASSAPNRGPSYNEQFF. Looking up the rest from reference TRBV7-9 and TRBJ2-1 gives the full variable domain: DTGVSQNPRHKITKRGQNVTFRCDPISEHNRLYWYRQTLGQGPEFLTYFQNEAQLEKSRLLSDRFSAERPKGSFSTLEIQRTEQGDSAMYLCASSAPNRGPSYNEQFFGPGTRLTVL.

As for this clonotype: A clone one base away is much larger, so this may be a read error. This CDR3 is CASSLERAAGETQYF. For the CDR3, the DNA is TGCGCCAGCAGCCTGGAGAGGGCGGCAGGCGAGACCCAGTACTTC. The chain carries TRBV5-1 and TRBJ2-5, with D perhaps matching TRBD2 (5 bases). V shed 4 bases and J shed 5 bases, with 18 bases lying between them. The CDR3 totals 15 residues. Looked up from germline, CDR1 is SGHRS and CDR2 is YFSETQ.

This clonotype has ten or more counts. This chain connects TRBV15 to TRBJ2-2; no clear D gene. CDR1 and CDR2 from the germline V gene are LNHNV and YYDKDF (reference sequence). CDR3 size: 15 residues. Trimming removed 0 bases from V and 1 base from J, with 6 bases in between. CDR3 residues: CATSRDLGNTGELFF. CDR3 bases: TGTGCCACCAGCAGAGATCTAGGGAACACCGGGGAGCTGTTTTTT.

This clonotype appeared once. Germline and junction disagree at one end, which may indicate a read error. The chain employs TRBV12-3 or TRBV12-4 and TRBJ2-7, with D uncertain. The length of the CDR3 is 14 residues. The CDR3: CASSLAGYGYGQYF. The CDR3 nucleotides read TGTGCCAGCAGTTTAGCCGGGTATGGCTACGGGCAGTACTTC.

This clonotype was counted at least ten times. The chain links TRBV7-9 to TRBJ1-5; D is ambiguous. Germline CDR1 reads SEHNR; CDR2 reads FQNEAQ (reference sequence). Trimming shortened V by 1 base and J by 4 bases, and 14 bases separated the two germline ends. CDR3 length equals 16 residues. The CDR3 spells CASSLGAPDTNQPQHF. The CDR3 nucleotides read TGTGCCAGCAGCTTAGGCGCCCCTGACACAAATCAGCCCCAGCATTTT.

At least ten counts were recorded for this clonotype. The rearrangement links TRBV5-4 to TRBJ2-7, with D possibly TRBD2 on 7 matching bases. Germline CDR1 is SGHNT and CDR2 is YYREEE (reference sequence). Deletions cut 4 bases from V and 4 bases from J, with 15 bases between. The CDR3 consists of 14 residues. The CDR3 loop is CASSPVRGAYEQYF. The CDR3 DNA sequence: TGTGCCAGCAGCCCGGTTCGGGGGGCATACGAGCAGTACTTC.

A few counts support this clonotype. The DNA for the CDR3 is TGTGCCAGCAGAAAACAGGGATATAGAGATACGCAGTATTTT. Protein sequence: CASRKQGYRDTQYF. The chain joins TRBV6-2 or TRBV6-3 to TRBJ2-3; D perhaps matches TRBD1 (6 bases). V gave up 6 bases and J gave up 5 bases, with 15 bases separating them. Germline-derived CDR1 and CDR2 are MNHEY and SVGEGT. CDR3 size: 14 residues.

This clonotype was detected ten times or more. No conserved phenylalanine or tryptophan is present at the end of the CDR3, so a read error is the likely explanation. The DNA is left out, because the CDR3 cannot be placed on it with certainty; the CDR3 is given as TCRdb lists it. This chain links TRBV6-5 with TRBJ2-5; the table gives TRBD2 as D, unverified against the DNA. Germline V gene sequence: CDR1 MNHEY, CDR2 SVGAGI. Termini included, the CDR3 measures 9 amino acids. The CDR3 region is CASSRPAGN.

This clonotype was seen a few times. The CDR3 region is CASSRDSRSYEQYF. CDR3 coding DNA: TGTGCCAGCAGTCGGGACTCCCGCTCCTACGAGCAGTACTTC. The gene calls are TRBV7-9 and TRBJ2-7; TRBD2 might be the D (6 bases). This CDR3 spans 14 amino acids. The germline CDR1 and CDR2 sequences are SEHNR and FQNEAQ (reference sequence). With 6 bases removed from V and 0 bases from J, the gap between germline ends came to 12 bases.

This clonotype was counted many times. The chain recombines TRBV7-2 with TRBJ2-5; 11 bases fit TRBD1. Unmatched junction bases numbered 13, after V lost 5 bases and J lost 5 bases. The CDR3 has 17 residues. Germline V CDR1 and CDR2: SGHTA, FQGNSA. The CDR3 DNA is TGTGCCAGCAGCACGCGGACAGGGGGCTTAGGTGGGGAGACCCAGTACTTC. It is translated as CASSTRTGGLGGETQYF.

In the case of this clonotype: A much larger clone is a single base away; this may be a read error. The chain couples TRBV28 to TRBJ2-1; D perhaps matches TRBD1 (6 bases). The CDR3 contains 17 residues. CDR1 MDHEN and CDR2 SYDVKM come from the germline V gene. DNA of the CDR3: TGTGCCAGCAGTTCCACCTACAGGGACGGACCGCAATATGAGCAGTCCTTC. This translates into CASSSTYRDGPQYEQSF.

This clonotype was counted at least ten times. This chain connects TRBV6-5 to TRBJ1-1; D is ambiguous. Germline CDR1 MNHEY, CDR2 SVGAGI. The CDR3 spans 15 residues. V lost 2 bases and J 0 bases, leaving 10 bases between the germline ends. The CDR3 here is CASSYAPALNTEAFF. The DNA of the CDR3 is TGTGCCAGCAGTTACGCTCCGGCTCTGAACACTGAAGCTTTCTTT.

The rearrangement uses TRBV24-1 and TRBJ2-3, with 12 bases matching TRBD2. V lost 3 bases and J lost 4; bases outside the gene matches: 13. From germline, CDR1 is KGHDR and CDR2 SFDVKD. The CDR3 totals 19 residues. The CDR3 DNA reads as TGTGCCACCAGTGATCATAAACCGACTAGCGGGAGACTCGCAGATACGCAGTATTTT. Protein product: CATSDHKPTSGRLADTQYF.

The table lists this clonotype with a few counts. V gene TRBV12-3 or TRBV12-4 combines with J gene TRBJ2-7; 8 bases map to TRBD1. Unmatched junction bases numbered 4, after V lost 5 bases and J lost 1 base. This CDR3 has 14 residues. The CDR3 DNA is TGTGCCAGCAGTCGCTGGACAGGGTCCTACGAGCAGTACTTC. It translates to CASSRWTGSYEQYF.

The CDR3 nucleotides are TGCAGTGCTGTCAATCTAGCGGGGGCCACCGAGTCACAAGAGACCCAGTACTTC. This codes for CSAVNLAGATESQETQYF. The rearrangement joins TRBV20-1 to TRBJ2-5; TRBD2 aligns across 10 bases. The CDR3 has 18 residues. The germline V gene has CDR1 DFQATT and CDR2 SNEGSKA (reference sequence). The trim removed 5 bases at V and 2 bases at J, leaving 17 bases unmatched.

Of note for this clonotype: Given the absence of the conserved phenylalanine or tryptophan at the CDR3 end, a read error is likely. The chain links TRBV30 to TRBJ1-1, with D uncertain. CDR1 and CDR2 (germline): GTSNPN, SVGIG (reference sequence). The CDR3 is made up of 13 amino acids. V lost 6 bases to trimming and J lost 6 bases, with 17 bases between them. In nucleotides, the CDR3 is TGTGCCTGCCTGTGGGGTGCGGGAGCTGAAGCTTTCCTT. Translation: CACLWGAGAEAFL.

This clonotype was found a few times. The chain carries TRBV7-9 and TRBJ2-1; possibly TRBD1 for D (5 bases). CDR1 is SEHNR, CDR2 FQNEAQ, per germline (reference sequence). Between the trimmed V and J ends, which lost 3 bases and 4 bases, there was a span of 10 bases. This CDR3 has 14 residues. The CDR3 spells CASSFPGAYNEQFF. CDR3 coding DNA: TGTGCCAGCAGCTTTCCTGGGGCTTACAATGAGCAGTTCTTC.

This clonotype was detected ten times or more. The chain is built from TRBV7-9 and TRBJ2-5, with D uncertain. The germline CDR1 and CDR2 sequences are SEHNR and FQNEAQ (reference sequence). The CDR3 runs to 15 residues. V was cut by 5 bases and J by 0 bases, with 13 bases left in between. The CDR3 DNA reads as TGTGCCAGCAGCCCCGGCAGCCAGTACCAAGAGACCCAGTACTTC. This encodes CASSPGSQYQETQYF.

This clonotype was observed many times. Because the CDR3 is missing its conserved closing phenylalanine or tryptophan, this is likely a read error. No DNA is shown, since the ends of the CDR3 on it are uncertain; the CDR3 is the one TCRdb lists. The J gene is TRBJ1-1, the V gene TRBV19. The CDR3 comprises 12 residues, both ends counted. Germline lookup yields CDR1 LNHDA and CDR2 SQIVND (reference sequence). The chain's CDR3 is CASSIGAGNPIL.